The 7 T cell receptor beta chains below were found in one sample sequenced in a study of cytomegalovirus exposure and HLA in healthy donors. The study ran its PCR with 60 Vbeta and 13 Jbeta primers. TCRdb's table, derived via immunoSEQ multiplex PCR, lists solely in-frame clones and lacks some. The profile covers some 150,000 clones, with roughly 72% appearing a single time and roughly 2% taken by the ten largest. The specimen sequenced was PBMCs. These receptors were obtained from a man aged 25 to 45 in good health and CMV-seronegative.

The genes are TRBV5-6 and TRBJ2-2; tentative D call: TRBD2 (6 bases). Germline V gives CDR1 SGHDT, CDR2 YYEEEE. V was shortened by 1 base and J by 8 bases, with 9 bases between the two germline ends. The CDR3 loop spans 13 amino acids. CDR3 amino acids: CASSLMGGGELFF. CDR3 bases: TGTGCCAGCAGCTTGATGGGGGGAGGGGAGCTGTTTTTT.

This clone occurred a few times. V is TRBV7-6 and J is TRBJ2-2; TRBD2 matches 8 bases. After removal of 4 bases from V and 0 bases from J, the junction contained 7 bases not matched to a gene. The germline gives CDR1 SGHVS, CDR2 FNYEAQ. The CDR3 runs to 17 residues. CDR3 sequence: CASSSGLASTNTGELFF. Written as DNA, the CDR3 is TGTGCCAGCAGCTCTGGACTAGCTTCTACGAACACCGGGGAGCTGTTTTTT. Filled out from reference TRBV7-6 and TRBJ2-2, the complete variable domain reads GAGVSQSPRYKVTKRGQDVALRCDPISGHVSLYWYRQALGQGPEFLTYFNYEAQQDKSGLPNDRFSAERPEGSISTLTIQRTEQRDSAMYRCASSSGLASTNTGELFFGEGSRLTVL.

The rearrangement joins TRBV18 to TRBJ1-1; 7 bases fit TRBD1. The germline V gene has CDR1 KGHSH and CDR2 LQKENI. The CDR3 consists of 14 residues. V shed 2 bases and J 4 bases; nucleotides not matched to a gene: 4. The CDR3 DNA reads as TGTGCCAGCTCACCAGCAGGGGGTCTCACTGAAGCTTTCTTT. Translating gives CASSPAGGLTEAFF. The entire variable domain, with the rest obtained from reference TRBV18 and TRBJ1-1, is as follows: NAGVMQNPRHLVRRRGQEARLRCSPMKGHSHVYWYRQLPEEGLKFMVYLQKENIIDESGMPKERFSAEFPKEGPSILRIQQVVRGDSAAYFCASSPAGGLTEAFFGQGTRLTVV.

This sequence joins TRBV5-1 and TRBJ1-2; 9 nucleotides match TRBD1. CDR1 and CDR2 from the germline V gene are SGHRS and YFSETQ. Trimming took 4 bases from V and 8 from J; bases not matched to a gene: 12. CDR3 length: 15 residues. This CDR3 reads CASSPGDRERKGYTF. The CDR3 region has the DNA TGCGCCAGCAGCCCGGGGGACAGGGAGAGGAAGGGCTACACCTTC.

Notes on this clone: In the same sample, other DNA sequences code for this CDR3. This sequence joins TRBV28 and TRBJ1-1, with D possibly being TRBD1 (6 bases). CDR1 MDHEN and CDR2 SYDVKM come from the germline V gene. The CDR3 sequence is 14 residues long. V gave up 8 bases and J gave up 2 bases, with 15 bases separating them. The CDR3 region is CASGDGQRNTEAFF. The CDR3 DNA reads as TGTGCCAGCGGGGACGGACAGCGTAACACTGAAGCTTTCTTT.

The CDR3 nucleotides are TGTGCCAGCAGTGGGGAGACAGGGGCCAGCGAGACCCAGTACTTC. This sequence encodes CASSGETGASETQYF. The rearrangement uses TRBV2 and TRBJ2-5, with 8 bases aligning to TRBD1. CDR1 is SNHLY, CDR2 FYNNEI, per germline. J lost 5 bases, V lost 4 bases, and 9 bases had no gene match. The CDR3 totals 15 residues.

This clone appeared a few times. CDR3: CASSPGSGGYNEQFF. The CDR3 bases are TGTGCCAGCAGCCCCGGAAGCGGGGGATACAATGAGCAGTTCTTC. The chain uses TRBV7-8 and TRBJ2-1; 8 bases are shared with TRBD2. The CDR3 is made up of 15 amino acids. Per the germline V gene, CDR1 is SGHVS and CDR2 is FQNEAQ. The V segment lost 5 bases and the J segment 4 bases; nucleotides outside the gene matches: 7.